This entry is about one T cell receptor (beta chain). These data originate in a study of control samples from healthy donors and cancer patients. Profiling relied on immunoSEQ multiplex PCR, and the TCRdb table lists in-frame clones only, not all of them. This sample carries around 99,000 clones, approximately 90% of them seen once, and the ten largest clones take about 4.2%. Sequenced sample: blood. The source of this sequence is a human donor in good health. The donor label of this sample is uncertain.

CDR3 in DNA: TGTGCCACCAGCCAGGATCGTCATTCACCCCTCCACTTT. Protein product: CATSQDRHSPLHF. The chain joins TRBV24-1 to TRBJ1-6; D is ambiguous. Germline V gene lookup returns CDR1 KGHDR and CDR2 SFDVKD. The CDR3 sequence is 13 residues long. Trimming removed 7 bases at V and 8 bases at J, with 11 bases between.